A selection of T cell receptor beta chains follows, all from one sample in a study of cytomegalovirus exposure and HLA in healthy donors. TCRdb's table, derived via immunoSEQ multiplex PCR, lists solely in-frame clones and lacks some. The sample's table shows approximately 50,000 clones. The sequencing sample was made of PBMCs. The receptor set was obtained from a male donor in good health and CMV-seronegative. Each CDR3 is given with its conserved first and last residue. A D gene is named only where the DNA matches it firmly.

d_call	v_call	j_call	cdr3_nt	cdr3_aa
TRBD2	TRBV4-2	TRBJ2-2	TGTGCCAGCAGCCAACTAGCGGGGGGTATCACCGGGGAGCTGTTTTTT	CASSQLAGGITGELFF
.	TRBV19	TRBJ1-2	TGTGCCAGTAGTATGAGACAGACCTATGGCTACACCTTC	CASSMRQTYGYTF
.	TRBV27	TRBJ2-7	TGTGCCAGCAGTAAAAAACTACTATCGTCCTACGAGCAGTACTTC	CASSKKLLSSYEQYF
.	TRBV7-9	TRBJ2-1	TGTGCCAGCAGCTTAGTCGATGTCCGCGGCAATGAGCAGTTCTTC	CASSLVDVRGNEQFF
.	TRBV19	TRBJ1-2	TGTGCCAGTAGTACTCAACGGCGGGGAGGGGATGGCTACACCTTC	CASSTQRRGGDGYTF
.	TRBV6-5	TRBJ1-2	TGTGCCAGCAGCGCGCCTTCTAACTATGGCTACACCTTC	CASSAPSNYGYTF
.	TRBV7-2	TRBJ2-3	TGTGCCAGCAGCTTGGCGGGGGCCCTTCTAGATACGCAGTATTTT	CASSLAGALLDTQYF
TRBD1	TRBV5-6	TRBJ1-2	TGTGCCAGCAGCTTTACAGGGGCCTGGGATGGCTACACCTTC	CASSFTGAWDGYTF
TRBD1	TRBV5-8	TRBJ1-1	TGTGCCAGCAGGCGACAGGGGAACACTGAAGCTTTCTTT	CASRRQGNTEAFF
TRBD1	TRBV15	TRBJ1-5	TGTGCCACCAGCAGAGATAAGGGACAGACAAATCAGCCCCAGCATTTT	CATSRDKGQTNQPQHF
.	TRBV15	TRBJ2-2	TGTGCCACCAGTGCGGGGCGCACCGGGGAGCTGTTTTTT	CATSAGRTGELFF
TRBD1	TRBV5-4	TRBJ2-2	TGTGCCAGCAGCTCCCCAGGGGGAACGAACACCGGGGAGCTGTTTTTT	CASSSPGGTNTGELFF
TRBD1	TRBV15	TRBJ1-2	TGTGCCACCAGCAGAGATAAGACAGGGGGATACAACTATGGCTACACCTTC	CATSRDKTGGYNYGYTF
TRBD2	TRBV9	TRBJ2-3	TGTGCCAGCAGCGAGGGGGGACTAGCAGAAACAGATACGCAGTATTTT	CASSEGGLAETDTQYF
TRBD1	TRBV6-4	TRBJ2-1	TGCGCGAGCAGTGACTCGTCCGGGACAGGGGCGGATGAGCAGTTCTTC	CASSDSSGTGADEQFF
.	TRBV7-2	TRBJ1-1	TGTGCCAGCAGCTCACCCGCCGGAGAGGTGTCTGAAGCTTTCTTT	CASSSPAGEVSEAFF
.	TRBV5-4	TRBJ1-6	TGTGCCAGCAGCTTACAGGGTTATAATTCACCCCTCCACTTT	CASSLQGYNSPLHF
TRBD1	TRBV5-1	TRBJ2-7	TGCGCCAGCAGCTGGGGGACAGATCCGGCCTACGAGCAGTACTTC	CASSWGTDPAYEQYF